A selection of T cell receptor beta chains follows, all from one sample in a study of blood T cell repertoires in COVID-19. The table came from immunoSEQ multiplex PCR; TCRdb's copy has only in-frame clones and leaves some out. The sample records tens of thousands of clones, 60% to 85% being singletons. Sequencing was done on a sample of peripheral blood. These receptors were collected from a man between 65 and 80 years old with active or convalescent COVID-19. CDR3s include the opening cysteine and the closing phenylalanine or tryptophan. A D gene is named only where the DNA matches it firmly. Size is stated for part of the rows, as once, few or many counts, or as a class when the clone is expanded.

>TRBJ1-2|TRBV13|few|.
TGTGCCAGCAGCTTTAGTGTCGATCCCGAAAGAGACTATGGCTACACCTTC
CASSFSVDPERDYGYTF
>TRBJ1-1|TRBV3-1/TRBV3-2|few|.
TGTGCCAGCAGCCAAGCAGGGGAAGCTTTCTTT
CASSQAGEAFF
>TRBJ1-2|TRBV2|few|.
TGTGCCAGCAGTTCTAATCCCCCACAAGGGGGTGGCTACACCTTC
CASSSNPPQGGGYTF
>TRBJ2-1|TRBV15|.|.
TGTGCCACCAGCAGCCCCCTTGGGGGGAATGAGCAGTTCTTC
CATSSPLGGNEQFF
>TRBJ2-3|TRBV19|.|TRBD2
TGTGCCAGTAACCCTAGCGGTACAGATACGCAGTATTTT
CASNPSGTDTQYF
>TRBJ2-1|TRBV4-2|.|.
TGTGCCAGCAGCCAAGAGGGGGCGGCTGAGCAGTTCTTC
CASSQEGAAEQFF
>TRBJ2-5|TRBV2|.|.
TGTGCCAGCAGTGAATCTGTGATAGCGGAGGGGGAGACCCAGTACTTC
CASSESVIAEGETQYF
>TRBJ2-7|TRBV29-1|.|TRBD2
TGCAGCGTCCTCGGGACTAGCGGGGGGCTATCCTACGAGCAGTACTTC
CSVLGTSGGLSYEQYF
>TRBJ1-6|TRBV7-6|.|TRBD1
TGTGCCAGCAGCCTCACAGGCGGGGGGACAGACTTGAGCTCCTATAATTCACCCCTCCACTTT
CASSLTGGGTDLSSYNSPLHF
>TRBJ1-6|TRBV11-2|.|.
TGTGCCAGCAGCTTAGGAGGGGGGGGTCTCCTCCACTTT
CASSLGGGGLLHF
>TRBJ1-2|TRBV28|.|TRBD1
TGTGCCAGCAGTCGGGGACAGGGCGGCTACACCTTC
CASSRGQGGYTF
>TRBJ1-2|TRBV28|few|.
TGTGCCAGCAGTTCTCCGGGTGAGAAGGGGGACTATGGCTACACCTTC
CASSSPGEKGDYGYTF
>TRBJ1-5|TRBV5-6|.|TRBD1
TGTGCCAGCAGCCACAGGGGGTATCAGCCCCAGCATTTT
CASSHRGYQPQHF
>TRBJ2-2|TRBV9|.|.
TGTGCCAGCAGCGTAGATTATCTCACCGGGGAGCTGTTTTTT
CASSVDYLTGELFF
>TRBJ1-2|TRBV7-8|.|.
TGTGCCAGCAGACCTTCAGGGAATCATGGCTACACCTTC
CASRPSGNHGYTF
>TRBJ1-1|TRBV6-1|.|.
TGTGCCAGCAGTGAGGGCATGAACACTGAAGCTTTCTTT
CASSEGMNTEAFF
>TRBJ2-7|TRBV11-2|.|TRBD1
TGTGCCAGCAGCTTAGACCAGGGGGCCCAGTACTTC
CASSLDQGAQYF
>TRBJ2-1|TRBV28|.|.
TGTGCCAGCAGTTTTGGACAGAGGGGTAATGAGCAGTTCTTC
CASSFGQRGNEQFF
>TRBJ1-2|TRBV11-3|.|.
TGTGCCAGCAGCTTCCCAGGGAAGACGGACTACACCTTC
CASSFPGKTDYTF
>TRBJ2-3|TRBV3-1/TRBV3-2|.|TRBD2
TGTGCCAGCAGCCCTCCCTCGACTAGCGGAGATACGCAGTATTTT
CASSPPSTSGDTQYF